A selection of T cell receptor beta chains follows, all from one sample in a study of molecular identifiers for immune sequencing clone quantification. TCRdb used MiXCR to reprocess the PCR reads, holding one entry per CDR3 protein. The table includes about half a million distinct CDR3 sequences, about 22% detected once. The sequenced material came from naive CD8+ T cells from blood, with Jurkat cell RNA spiked in. The receptors were gathered from a human donor in good health. Some libraries in this study had Jurkat cell RNA spiked in. Each CDR3 is given without its conserved first and last residue.

CDR3 length: 11; V gene: TRBV5-1; CDR3 protein: ASSVTGFTEAF
CDR3 length: 12; V gene: TRBV19; CDR3 protein: ASSTQGIGTEAF
CDR3 length: 13; V gene: TRBV19; CDR3 protein: ASSIWGFGQETQY
CDR3 length: 13; V gene: TRBV6-2/TRBV6-3; CDR3 protein: ASSYSPNPNTEAF
CDR3 length: 11; V gene: TRBV6-2/TRBV6-3; CDR3 protein: ANPRGYNQPQH
CDR3 length: 14; V gene: TRBV7-9; CDR3 protein: ATIRGELMLNTEAF
CDR3 length: 11; V gene: TRBV5-3; CDR3 protein: ASRLEATDMQY
CDR3 length: 14; V gene: TRBV13; CDR3 protein: ASSVRTSWGSGELF
CDR3 length: 13; V gene: TRBV7-3; CDR3 protein: ASSHTGTPSNEQF
CDR3 length: 11; V gene: TRBV6-5; CDR3 protein: ASSYRGEQPQH
CDR3 length: 13; V gene: TRBV18; CDR3 protein: ASSGSGTGGYEQY
CDR3 length: 16; V gene: TRBV5-6; CDR3 protein: ASSLGARTGGIIYEQY
CDR3 length: 13; V gene: TRBV12-3/TRBV12-4; CDR3 protein: ASSLAGGLPGEQF
CDR3 length: 16; V gene: TRBV7-2; CDR3 protein: ASSLAEDDSGSSDTQY
CDR3 length: 15; V gene: TRBV3-1; CDR3 protein: ASSQDLAGVGADTQY
CDR3 length: 13; V gene: TRBV13; CDR3 protein: ASSPQTGMNTEAF
CDR3 length: 13; V gene: TRBV7-9; CDR3 protein: ASSLATDTTGELF
CDR3 length: 10; V gene: TRBV30; CDR3 protein: AWKAGGYGQY
CDR3 length: 13; V gene: TRBV6-6; CDR3 protein: ASSDGDRGLHEQY
CDR3 length: 13; V gene: TRBV28; CDR3 protein: ASSSPDRSPEGYT
CDR3 length: 15; V gene: TRBV27; CDR3 protein: ASSPDGPSGPKDEQY
CDR3 length: 11; V gene: TRBV29-1; CDR3 protein: SVVVVGYTEAF
CDR3 length: 13; V gene: TRBV28; CDR3 protein: ASKRGGDGNQPQH
CDR3 length: 15; V gene: TRBV15; CDR3 protein: ATSRDGRVRSNQPQH
CDR3 length: 11; V gene: TRBV10-2; CDR3 protein: ASSGTSMGPQH
CDR3 length: 12; V gene: TRBV25-1; CDR3 protein: ASSGQGAWTEAF
CDR3 length: 14; V gene: TRBV4-1; CDR3 protein: ASSQGYGGVGYEQY
CDR3 length: 14; V gene: TRBV11-2; CDR3 protein: ASSLELLAGGDEQF
CDR3 length: 12; V gene: TRBV27; CDR3 protein: ASSFRGNTGELF
CDR3 length: 14; V gene: TRBV19; CDR3 protein: ASRVGDRGFNTEAF
CDR3 length: 16; V gene: TRBV4-3; CDR3 protein: ASSQVFPGGGGTDTQY
CDR3 length: 12; V gene: TRBV20-1; CDR3 protein: SARHGTRSYEQY
CDR3 length: 13; V gene: TRBV4-3; CDR3 protein: ASSQSAGKSGEQY
CDR3 length: 11; V gene: TRBV19; CDR3 protein: ASKRPDSYEQY
CDR3 length: 11; V gene: TRBV19; CDR3 protein: ASSISWNYGYT
CDR3 length: 13; V gene: TRBV9; CDR3 protein: ASSVGGGVNQPQH
CDR3 length: 13; V gene: TRBV20-1; CDR3 protein: SARVAETNTGELF
CDR3 length: 12; V gene: TRBV9; CDR3 protein: ASSSGQANTEAF
CDR3 length: 15; V gene: TRBV20-1; CDR3 protein: SARDLSLAGNTGELF
CDR3 length: 18; V gene: TRBV7-9; CDR3 protein: ASSLVGGRGQTDYNSPLH
CDR3 length: 12; V gene: TRBV5-6; CDR3 protein: ASSPERNYNEQF
CDR3 length: 16; V gene: TRBV25-1; CDR3 protein: ASSGHNRVTTNTGELF
CDR3 length: 15; V gene: TRBV5-1; CDR3 protein: ASSFMAGGVCQETQY
CDR3 length: 14; V gene: TRBV9; CDR3 protein: ASSPRQGTMNTEAF
CDR3 length: 14; V gene: TRBV4-3; CDR3 protein: ASSHNSGGSTDTQY
CDR3 length: 13; V gene: TRBV5-1; CDR3 protein: ASSLDRGLTDGYT
CDR3 length: 11; V gene: TRBV7-9; CDR3 protein: ASSGGRYNEQF
CDR3 length: 14; V gene: TRBV6-5; CDR3 protein: ASSTDSGRAVNEQF
CDR3 length: 11; V gene: TRBV12-3/TRBV12-4; CDR3 protein: ASSLYAVYGYT
CDR3 length: 15; V gene: TRBV9; CDR3 protein: ASSPTSPEIYQETQY
CDR3 length: 13; V gene: TRBV9; CDR3 protein: ASSRTGGDNQPQH
CDR3 length: 13; V gene: TRBV5-6; CDR3 protein: ASAGGGRKNTEAF
CDR3 length: 11; V gene: TRBV2; CDR3 protein: ARYLGVGTEAF
CDR3 length: 12; V gene: TRBV7-9; CDR3 protein: ASSSSSGGYEQY